A selection of T cell receptor beta chains follows, all from one sample in a study of T cells in Graves' hyperthyroidism and ophthalmopathy. MiXCR, run by TCRdb on the multiplex PCR reads, gives a single entry per CDR3 protein. The table has about 640,000 distinct CDR3 sequences, less than 25% seen once. The sample comprised blood. The receptors were gathered from a man aged 30 to 39 with Graves' ophthalmopathy. CDR3s include the opening cysteine and the closing phenylalanine or tryptophan. Fields, in order: D gene, clone size, J gene, V gene, CDR3 protein, CDR3 DNA. D genes are given only for firm matches. Where a row states a size, it is once, few, many or the class of an expanded clone; other rows omit it.

D gene: NA
clone size: few
J gene: TRBJ1-5
V gene: TRBV2
CDR3 protein: CASSELGTNQPQHF
CDR3 DNA: TGTGCCAGCAGTGAATTGGGGACGAATCAGCCCCAGCATTTT

D gene: TRBD1
clone size: few
J gene: TRBJ1-4
V gene: TRBV6-1
CDR3 protein: CASIGGGEKLFF
CDR3 DNA: TGTGCCAGCATCGGAGGGGGCGAAAAACTGTTTTTT

D gene: TRBD2
clone size: NA
J gene: TRBJ2-1
V gene: TRBV19
CDR3 protein: CASMSGRTYNEQFF
CDR3 DNA: TGTGCCAGTATGAGCGGGAGGACCTACAATGAGCAGTTCTTC

D gene: TRBD2
clone size: many
J gene: TRBJ2-3
V gene: TRBV2
CDR3 protein: CASSEAPSGRAYTQYF
CDR3 DNA: TGTGCCAGCAGTGAAGCGCCTAGCGGGAGGGCCTATACGCAGTATTTT

D gene: NA
clone size: few
J gene: TRBJ2-5
V gene: TRBV7-9
CDR3 protein: CASSFSGLQETQYF
CDR3 DNA: TGTGCCAGCAGCTTCTCGGGTCTCCAAGAGACCCAGTACTTC

D gene: NA
clone size: many
J gene: TRBJ1-2
V gene: TRBV2
CDR3 protein: CASSDYEVKYGYTF
CDR3 DNA: TGTGCCAGCAGTGATTACGAGGTGAAATATGGCTACACCTTC

D gene: TRBD1
clone size: many
J gene: TRBJ1-5
V gene: TRBV30
CDR3 protein: CAWSGGQGNQPQHF
CDR3 DNA: TGTGCCTGGAGTGGGGGACAGGGCAATCAGCCCCAGCATTTT

D gene: NA
clone size: few
J gene: TRBJ1-6
V gene: TRBV5-4
CDR3 protein: CASSLGTAYPINSPLHF
CDR3 DNA: TGTGCCAGCAGCTTGGGCACAGCGTACCCCATTAATTCGCCCCTCCACTTT

D gene: TRBD2
clone size: many
J gene: TRBJ2-7
V gene: TRBV11-2
CDR3 protein: CASRHASGRTYEQYF
CDR3 DNA: TGTGCCAGCAGGCATGCTAGCGGGAGAACATACGAGCAGTACTTC

D gene: TRBD1
clone size: NA
J gene: TRBJ1-2
V gene: TRBV15
CDR3 protein: CATSSKSGGADGYTF
CDR3 DNA: TGTGCCACCAGCAGTAAGTCAGGGGGCGCGGATGGCTACACCTTC